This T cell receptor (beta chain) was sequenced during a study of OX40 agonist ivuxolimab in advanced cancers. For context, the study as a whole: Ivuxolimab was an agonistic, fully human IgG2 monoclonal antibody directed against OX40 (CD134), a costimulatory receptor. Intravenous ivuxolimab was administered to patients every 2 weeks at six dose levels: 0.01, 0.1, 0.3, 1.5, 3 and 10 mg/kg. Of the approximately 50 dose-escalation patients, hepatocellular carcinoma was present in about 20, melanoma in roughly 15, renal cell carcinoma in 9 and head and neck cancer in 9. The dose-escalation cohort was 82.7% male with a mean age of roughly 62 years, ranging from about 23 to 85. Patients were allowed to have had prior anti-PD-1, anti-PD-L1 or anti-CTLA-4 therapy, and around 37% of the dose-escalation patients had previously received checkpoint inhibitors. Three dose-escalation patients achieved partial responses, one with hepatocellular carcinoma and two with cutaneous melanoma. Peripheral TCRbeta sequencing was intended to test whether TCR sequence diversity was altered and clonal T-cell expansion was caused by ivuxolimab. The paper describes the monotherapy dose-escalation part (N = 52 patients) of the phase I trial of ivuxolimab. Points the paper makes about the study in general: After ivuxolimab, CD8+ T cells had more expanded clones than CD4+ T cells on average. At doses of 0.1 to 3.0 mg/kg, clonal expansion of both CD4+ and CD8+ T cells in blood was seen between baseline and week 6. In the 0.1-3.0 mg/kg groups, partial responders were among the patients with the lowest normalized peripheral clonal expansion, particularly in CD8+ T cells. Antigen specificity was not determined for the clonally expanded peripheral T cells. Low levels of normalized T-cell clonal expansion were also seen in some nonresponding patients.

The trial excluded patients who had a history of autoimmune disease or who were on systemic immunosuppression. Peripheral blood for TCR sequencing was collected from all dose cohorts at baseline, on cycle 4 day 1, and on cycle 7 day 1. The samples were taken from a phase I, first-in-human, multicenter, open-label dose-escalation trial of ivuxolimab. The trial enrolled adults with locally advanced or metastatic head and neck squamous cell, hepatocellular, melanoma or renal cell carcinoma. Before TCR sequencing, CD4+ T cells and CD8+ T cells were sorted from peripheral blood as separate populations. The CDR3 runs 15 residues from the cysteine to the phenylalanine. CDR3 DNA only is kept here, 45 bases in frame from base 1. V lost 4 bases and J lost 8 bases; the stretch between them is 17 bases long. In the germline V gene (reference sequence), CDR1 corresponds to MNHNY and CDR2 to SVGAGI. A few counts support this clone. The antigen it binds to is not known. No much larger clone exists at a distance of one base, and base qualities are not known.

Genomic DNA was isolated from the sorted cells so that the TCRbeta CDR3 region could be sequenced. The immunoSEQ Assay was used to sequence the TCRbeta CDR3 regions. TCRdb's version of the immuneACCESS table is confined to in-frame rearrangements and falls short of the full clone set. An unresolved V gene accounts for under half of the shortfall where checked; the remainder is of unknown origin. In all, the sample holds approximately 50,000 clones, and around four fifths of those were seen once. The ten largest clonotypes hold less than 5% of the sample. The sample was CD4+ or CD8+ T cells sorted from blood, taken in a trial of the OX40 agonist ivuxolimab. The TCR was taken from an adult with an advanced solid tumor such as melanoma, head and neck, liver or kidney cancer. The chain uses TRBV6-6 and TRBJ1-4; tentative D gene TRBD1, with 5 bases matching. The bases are TGTGCCAGCAGTTTACGGGGTCAGGGAACCGAAAAACTGTTTTTT. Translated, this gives CASSLRGQGTEKLFF.